A selection of T cell receptor beta chains follows, all from one sample in a study of shared clonotypes between healthy human individuals. Sequenced by immunoSEQ multiplex PCR; TCRdb stores in-frame clones only, minus some. The table shows about 710,000 clones, with roughly 72% occurring only once. Sequencing used memory CD4+ T cells sorted from blood. The receptors come from a woman under 40 in good health. Both conserved end residues are part of each CDR3. Fields, in order: V gene, J gene, CDR3 protein.

v_call: TRBV30; j_call: TRBJ2-1; cdr3_aa: CAWTRGLVSRGNEQFF
v_call: TRBV6-5; j_call: TRBJ1-1; cdr3_aa: CASSYVGGPLNTEAFF
v_call: TRBV2; j_call: TRBJ2-5; cdr3_aa: CASSDTGGETQYF
v_call: TRBV30; j_call: TRBJ2-7; cdr3_aa: CAWRLFSGKYEQYF
v_call: TRBV19; j_call: TRBJ2-1; cdr3_aa: CASSIGGTRARNEQFF
v_call: TRBV6-1; j_call: TRBJ2-7; cdr3_aa: CASKSPSGRADEQYF
v_call: TRBV7-8; j_call: TRBJ1-1; cdr3_aa: CASSEWTLNTEAFF
v_call: TRBV5-1; j_call: TRBJ2-1; cdr3_aa: CASSLGQGRFNEQFF
v_call: TRBV7-3; j_call: TRBJ2-5; cdr3_aa: CASSLNRRETQYF
v_call: TRBV11-2; j_call: TRBJ1-1; cdr3_aa: CASSETSGIAFF
v_call: TRBV14; j_call: TRBJ2-7; cdr3_aa: CASSQDGLGASGHEQYF
v_call: TRBV27; j_call: TRBJ1-5; cdr3_aa: CASSPGTGVPNQPQHF
v_call: TRBV6-5; j_call: TRBJ1-2; cdr3_aa: CASSYSMMLGDYGYTF
v_call: TRBV7-9; j_call: TRBJ2-7; cdr3_aa: CASSLSSSSYEQYF
v_call: TRBV18; j_call: TRBJ2-2; cdr3_aa: CASSPQTGGSGELFF
v_call: TRBV5-1; j_call: TRBJ2-7; cdr3_aa: CASSSDRFSYEQYF
v_call: TRBV7-2; j_call: TRBJ1-3; cdr3_aa: CASSSRGGSSGNTIYF
v_call: TRBV18; j_call: TRBJ2-3; cdr3_aa: CASSPTLAGTDTQYF
v_call: TRBV10-3; j_call: TRBJ2-3; cdr3_aa: CAIKAGGGDTQYF
v_call: TRBV29-1; j_call: TRBJ2-1; cdr3_aa: CSVPLGKRTKNEQFF
v_call: TRBV7-2; j_call: TRBJ2-1; cdr3_aa: CASSSRAPREQFF
v_call: TRBV28; j_call: TRBJ1-2; cdr3_aa: CASRPTGIYGYTF
v_call: TRBV7-9; j_call: TRBJ1-4; cdr3_aa: CASSGRGFATNEKLFF
v_call: TRBV6-1; j_call: TRBJ2-7; cdr3_aa: CASQGQEAYEQYF
v_call: TRBV10-1; j_call: TRBJ1-2; cdr3_aa: CASSESQGYGYTF
v_call: TRBV5-1; j_call: TRBJ1-5; cdr3_aa: CASSPGHGSNQPQHF
v_call: TRBV28; j_call: TRBJ1-1; cdr3_aa: CASSPRTQGTEAFF
v_call: TRBV2; j_call: TRBJ1-5; cdr3_aa: CASREASGTGRIGNQPQHF
v_call: TRBV4-2; j_call: TRBJ2-2; cdr3_aa: CASSLDWGGELFF
v_call: TRBV28; j_call: TRBJ1-2; cdr3_aa: CASNTLKKSYGYTF
v_call: TRBV11-2; j_call: TRBJ1-2; cdr3_aa: CASSPGGSNGYTF
v_call: TRBV2; j_call: TRBJ2-6; cdr3_aa: CASSPGRLRDVLTF
v_call: TRBV28; j_call: TRBJ2-7; cdr3_aa: CASKEGRQYEQYF
v_call: TRBV7-7; j_call: TRBJ2-7; cdr3_aa: CASSSSGLAEQYF
v_call: TRBV27; j_call: TRBJ1-1; cdr3_aa: CASQRTGEAFF
v_call: TRBV28; j_call: TRBJ1-1; cdr3_aa: CASSPTSGQPNTEAFF
v_call: TRBV5-1; j_call: TRBJ2-1; cdr3_aa: CASAQGEDNEQFF
v_call: TRBV10-2; j_call: TRBJ2-2; cdr3_aa: CASRRSGPTGELFF
v_call: TRBV7-7; j_call: TRBJ2-1; cdr3_aa: CASSLDRENEQFF
v_call: TRBV5-8; j_call: TRBJ2-2; cdr3_aa: CASSLGSGELFF